This T cell receptor beta chain was captured in a study of T-cell memory formation after mild COVID-19. J was trimmed by 11 bases and V by 5 bases; bases with no gene match: 9. This CDR3 has 13 residues. A few counts support this clonotype. One entry per CDR3 protein, called by TCRdb with MiXCR from the 5' RACE reads. The sample gives fewer than 250,000 distinct CDR3 sequences, 15% to 17% of which show up once; less than 2.5% is in the top ten. V is TRBV12-3 or TRBV12-4 and J is TRBJ2-1, with 7 positions matching TRBD2. The clonotype originates from an adult woman who had mild COVID-19 (a few samples of this study predate the infection). Cell type and time point are not known. The sequenced sample was PBMCs or a T cell subset sorted from them (not recorded which). The CDR3: CASSRRDYGQQFF. The CDR3 nucleotides read TGTGCCAGCAGTCGCCGGGACTACGGACAGCAGTTCTTC.